This is a list of T cell receptor beta chains from one sample in a study of shared clonotypes between healthy human individuals. Libraries were prepared by immunoSEQ multiplex PCR; TCRdb keeps only in-frame clonotypes and omits some of them. This sample has 2.3 million or so clones, with just over 90% found just once. The sequencing input was naive CD4+ T cells from PBMCs. The receptor set was obtained from a man younger than 35 in good health. Some clones in this sample may be carry-over from other donors' samples. Both conserved end residues are part of each CDR3. A D gene is named only where the DNA matches it firmly. Size is omitted from some rows. Given values are once, few, many or a class for expanded clones.

clone_size: .
j_call: TRBJ2-7
d_call: .
v_call: TRBV27
cdr3_nt: TGTGCCAGCAGTTTATCGGGGGGCGGCAACTACGAGCAGTACTTC
cdr3_aa: CASSLSGGGNYEQYF

clone_size: .
j_call: TRBJ1-4
d_call: .
v_call: TRBV25-1
cdr3_nt: TGTGCCAGCAGTGAGCCGAGATCAACTAATGAAAAACTGTTTTTT
cdr3_aa: CASSEPRSTNEKLFF

clone_size: .
j_call: TRBJ2-5
d_call: .
v_call: TRBV11-3
cdr3_nt: TGTGCCAGCAGCAAACGGGGGCAAGAGACCCAGTACTTC
cdr3_aa: CASSKRGQETQYF

clone_size: .
j_call: TRBJ2-7
d_call: .
v_call: TRBV6-5
cdr3_nt: TGTGCCAGCAGCCAAGGGCGGTGGGGCTACGAGCAGTACTTC
cdr3_aa: CASSQGRWGYEQYF

clone_size: .
j_call: TRBJ2-3
d_call: TRBD2
v_call: TRBV7-9
cdr3_nt: TGTGCCAGCAGCTTAGAGGGACTATCAGATACGCAGTATTTT
cdr3_aa: CASSLEGLSDTQYF

clone_size: .
j_call: TRBJ1-1
d_call: .
v_call: TRBV4-1
cdr3_nt: TGCGCCAGCAGCCAAGTAAGGGAGGGGGCTGAAGCTTTCTTT
cdr3_aa: CASSQVREGAEAFF

clone_size: .
j_call: TRBJ1-4
d_call: .
v_call: TRBV18
cdr3_nt: TGTGCCAGCTCGCCCCGGGCGGTTAATGAAAAACTGTTTTTT
cdr3_aa: CASSPRAVNEKLFF

clone_size: .
j_call: TRBJ2-7
d_call: .
v_call: TRBV11-3
cdr3_nt: TGTGCCAGCAGCTTAGAAGACAGTTCCTACGAGCAGTACTTC
cdr3_aa: CASSLEDSSYEQYF

clone_size: .
j_call: TRBJ2-6
d_call: .
v_call: TRBV6-1
cdr3_nt: TGTGCCACTCCCCGACCAGGGAGGGGGGCCAACGTCCTGACTTTC
cdr3_aa: CATPRPGRGANVLTF

clone_size: .
j_call: TRBJ1-2
d_call: .
v_call: TRBV27
cdr3_nt: TGTGCCAGCAGTCCCTCTTGGGCGAGCGGCTACACCTTC
cdr3_aa: CASSPSWASGYTF

clone_size: .
j_call: TRBJ1-1
d_call: .
v_call: TRBV6-5
cdr3_nt: TGTGCCAGCAGACCAAGGGGCACTGAAGCTTTCTTT
cdr3_aa: CASRPRGTEAFF

clone_size: .
j_call: TRBJ2-7
d_call: .
v_call: TRBV7-9
cdr3_nt: TGTGCCAGCAGCCAGGACTGGGCCTACGAGCAGTACTTC
cdr3_aa: CASSQDWAYEQYF

clone_size: .
j_call: TRBJ2-5
d_call: TRBD2
v_call: TRBV27
cdr3_nt: TGTGCCAGCAGTCTACTAGCGACCCAAGAGACCCAGTACTTC
cdr3_aa: CASSLLATQETQYF

clone_size: .
j_call: TRBJ2-7
d_call: .
v_call: TRBV2
cdr3_nt: TGTGCCAGCAGTCCCCCGGGAACTAACTACGAGCAGTACTTC
cdr3_aa: CASSPPGTNYEQYF

clone_size: once
j_call: TRBJ2-5
d_call: .
v_call: TRBV28
cdr3_nt: TGTGCCAGCAGTTTAGGGGCTTTGAGAGACCAAGAGACCCAGTACTTC
cdr3_aa: CASSLGALRDQETQYF

clone_size: .
j_call: TRBJ2-5
d_call: .
v_call: TRBV5-1
cdr3_nt: TGCGCCAGCAGCCCTGACAGTCAAGAGACCCAGTACTTC
cdr3_aa: CASSPDSQETQYF

clone_size: .
j_call: TRBJ2-5
d_call: .
v_call: TRBV18
cdr3_nt: TGTGCCAGCTCACGGGATCAGAACCAAGAGACCCAGTACTTC
cdr3_aa: CASSRDQNQETQYF

clone_size: .
j_call: TRBJ2-7
d_call: .
v_call: TRBV28
cdr3_nt: TGTGCCAGCAGTCCGTTTGACAGACCCACCTACGAGCAGTACTTC
cdr3_aa: CASSPFDRPTYEQYF

clone_size: once
j_call: TRBJ2-1
d_call: .
v_call: TRBV10-3
cdr3_nt: TGTGCCATCAGTGAGAGGGGTTACAATGAGCAGTTCTTC
cdr3_aa: CAISERGYNEQFF

clone_size: .
j_call: TRBJ2-7
d_call: TRBD2
v_call: TRBV27
cdr3_nt: TGTGCCAGCAGTTTCGCCTTGGGGACTAGTACCTACGAGCAGTACTTC
cdr3_aa: CASSFALGTSTYEQYF

clone_size: .
j_call: TRBJ1-4
d_call: .
v_call: TRBV5-4
cdr3_nt: TGTGCCAGCAGCTTACGGGACCCCTATGAAAAACTGTTTTTT
cdr3_aa: CASSLRDPYEKLFF

clone_size: .
j_call: TRBJ1-3
d_call: .
v_call: TRBV28
cdr3_nt: TGTGCCAGCACCACCCTACGGTCCTCTGGAAACACCATATATTTT
cdr3_aa: CASTTLRSSGNTIYF

clone_size: .
j_call: TRBJ2-2
d_call: .
v_call: TRBV2
cdr3_nt: TGTGCCAGCAGGAGGGAAAACGGGGAGCTGTTTTTT
cdr3_aa: CASRRENGELFF

clone_size: once
j_call: TRBJ1-3
d_call: TRBD1
v_call: TRBV7-8
cdr3_nt: TGTGCCAGCACCCCTAGGACAGGTGGAAACACCATATATTTT
cdr3_aa: CASTPRTGGNTIYF

clone_size: .
j_call: TRBJ2-5
d_call: .
v_call: TRBV7-2
cdr3_nt: TGTGCCAGCAGCTACGGACCTGTAAAGGAGACCCAGTACTTC
cdr3_aa: CASSYGPVKETQYF

clone_size: .
j_call: TRBJ1-5
d_call: .
v_call: TRBV6-4
cdr3_nt: TGTGCCAGCAGTCCGGGTCTTGGGGCGCCCCAGCATTTT
cdr3_aa: CASSPGLGAPQHF

clone_size: .
j_call: TRBJ1-1
d_call: .
v_call: TRBV7-2
cdr3_nt: TGTGCCAGCAGCTTATATACGGTCAACACTGAAGCTTTCTTT
cdr3_aa: CASSLYTVNTEAFF

clone_size: .
j_call: TRBJ2-2
d_call: TRBD2
v_call: TRBV13
cdr3_nt: TGTGCCAGCTCAGAGACTAGCGGTGACACCGGGGAGCTGTTTTTT
cdr3_aa: CASSETSGDTGELFF

clone_size: .
j_call: TRBJ2-1
d_call: .
v_call: TRBV30
cdr3_nt: TGTGCCTGGAGTGACGGGATACAGTTCTTC
cdr3_aa: CAWSDGIQFF

clone_size: .
j_call: TRBJ2-7
d_call: TRBD1
v_call: TRBV14
cdr3_nt: TGTGCCAGCCGAGGACAGGGGAGCAGCGAGCAGTACTTC
cdr3_aa: CASRGQGSSEQYF

clone_size: .
j_call: TRBJ2-1
d_call: TRBD2
v_call: TRBV5-1
cdr3_nt: TGCGCCAGCAGCTTGGCAGCGGGAGCGGGTCCCTGGAATGAGCAGTTCTTC
cdr3_aa: CASSLAAGAGPWNEQFF

clone_size: .
j_call: TRBJ1-2
d_call: .
v_call: TRBV6-1
cdr3_nt: TGTGCCAGCAGTGAAATCGCCTATGGCTACACCTTC
cdr3_aa: CASSEIAYGYTF